Listed below are T cell receptor beta chains from one sample, sequenced in a study of early T cells in non-severe SARS-CoV-2 infection. TCRdb re-derived calls from the 5' RACE reads in MiXCR, one entry per CDR3 protein. The data contain under 95,000 distinct CDR3 sequences, approximately 12% of them singletons. The specimen was whole blood. Receptor source: an adult who was a healthcare worker with PCR-confirmed SARS-CoV-2 infection or an uninfected control (not recorded which). CDR3s include the opening cysteine and the closing phenylalanine or tryptophan. D genes are given only for firm matches. Clone size is shown for a subset of rows, as once, few, many or a class of expanded clone.

D: .
J: TRBJ1-6
size: few
V: TRBV6-6
CDR3: CASGPQGKSPLHF
DNA: TGTGCCAGCGGCCCGCAGGGGAAATCACCCCTCCACTTT

D: TRBD2
J: TRBJ2-5
size: .
V: TRBV7-3
CDR3: CASSPGTSGIGQETQYF
DNA: TGTGCCAGCAGCCCCGGGACTAGCGGGATTGGACAAGAGACCCAGTACTTC

D: TRBD1
J: TRBJ2-7
size: .
V: TRBV29-1
CDR3: CSVLGQGSSYEQYF
DNA: TGCAGCGTTCTGGGACAGGGGAGCTCCTACGAGCAGTACTTC

D: .
J: TRBJ2-2
size: many
V: TRBV29-1
CDR3: CSYRDNTGELFF
DNA: TGCAGCTACAGGGACAACACCGGGGAGCTGTTTTTT

D: .
J: TRBJ1-1
size: .
V: TRBV5-4
CDR3: CASSKRAGNTEAFF
DNA: TGTGCCAGCAGCAAAAGGGCAGGGAACACTGAAGCTTTCTTT

D: .
J: TRBJ2-5
size: .
V: TRBV3-1
CDR3: CASSQDPGAQYF
DNA: TGTGCCAGCAGCCAAGATCCGGGGGCCCAGTACTTC

D: .
J: TRBJ1-2
size: many
V: TRBV19
CDR3: CATRNNYGYTF
DNA: TGTGCCACACGGAATAACTATGGCTACACCTTC

D: TRBD1
J: TRBJ1-1
size: few
V: TRBV29-1
CDR3: CSVWTGGRAEAFF
DNA: TGCAGCGTTTGGACAGGCGGGAGGGCTGAAGCTTTCTTT

D: TRBD1
J: TRBJ2-6
size: few
V: TRBV19
CDR3: CASSTLGTGNVLTF
DNA: TGTGCCAGTAGTACGCTCGGGACAGGTAACGTCCTGACTTTC

D: TRBD1
J: TRBJ1-3
size: .
V: TRBV7-8
CDR3: CASSLTGGAGNTIYF
DNA: TGTGCCAGCAGCTTAACAGGGGGCGCTGGAAACACCATATATTTT

D: .
J: TRBJ2-2
size: .
V: TRBV6-5
CDR3: CASRTGSNTGELFF
DNA: TGTGCCAGCAGAACGGGGTCGAACACCGGGGAGCTGTTTTTT

D: TRBD2
J: TRBJ2-1
size: .
V: TRBV20-1
CDR3: CSAYPGLANEQFF
DNA: TGCAGTGCCTATCCGGGACTAGCTAATGAGCAGTTCTTC

D: .
J: TRBJ2-5
size: few
V: TRBV27
CDR3: CASSLVKAPQETQYF
DNA: TGTGCCAGCAGTTTAGTTAAGGCACCTCAAGAGACCCAGTACTTC

D: .
J: TRBJ2-6
size: many
V: TRBV6-5
CDR3: CASSYNLVGAESSGANVLTF
DNA: TGTGCCAGCAGTTACAACCTCGTCGGGGCAGAGAGCTCTGGGGCCAACGTCCTGACTTTC

D: .
J: TRBJ1-6
size: .
V: TRBV30
CDR3: CAWSPLPVKSQSSFNSPLHF
DNA: TGTGCCTGGAGTCCCCTCCCCGTGAAGTCACAAAGCTCCTTTAATTCACCCCTCCACTTT

D: .
J: TRBJ2-5
size: few
V: TRBV7-7
CDR3: CASSSGNQETQYF
DNA: TGTGCTAGCAGCTCAGGGAACCAAGAGACCCAGTACTTC

D: .
J: TRBJ2-3
size: few
V: TRBV20-1
CDR3: CSAQRPSSGTQYF
DNA: TGCAGTGCCCAGAGGCCTAGTTCTGGGACGCAGTATTTT

D: .
J: TRBJ2-7
size: few
V: TRBV4-1
CDR3: CASSLEGTGSYEQYF
DNA: TGCGCCAGCAGCCTCGAGGGGACTGGCTCCTACGAGCAGTACTTC

D: TRBD2
J: TRBJ2-7
size: .
V: TRBV11-2
CDR3: CASTKAGGAYEQYF
DNA: TGTGCCAGCACCAAAGCGGGAGGTGCCTACGAGCAGTACTTC

D: .
J: TRBJ1-5
size: .
V: TRBV30
CDR3: CASGEDQPQHF
DNA: TGTGCCTCTGGGGAGGATCAGCCCCAGCATTTT

D: .
J: TRBJ2-3
size: many
V: TRBV18
CDR3: CASSGLTDTQYF
DNA: TGTGCCAGCTCGGGACTGACAGATACGCAGTATTTT

D: .
J: TRBJ2-3
size: .
V: TRBV7-2
CDR3: CASSLVTGADTQYF
DNA: TGTGCCAGCAGCTTAGTTACGGGAGCAGATACGCAGTATTTT